Presented here are 23 T cell receptor beta chains from one specimen sequenced in a study of T cell responses to AZD1222 COVID-19 vaccine. The data were produced by immunoSEQ multiplex PCR, yet TCRdb's version contains in-frame clones alone and is incomplete. The sample yields about 200,000 clones, approximately 89% seen once. The specimen comprised peripheral blood, sampled 28 days after the second AZD1222 dose. The receptors were sampled from an adult who received the AZD1222 COVID-19 vaccine.

The chain is built from TRBV28 and TRBJ1-1; possible D gene TRBD1, 6 bases. Germline assignment: CDR1 MDHEN and CDR2 SYDVKM. V shed 2 bases and J shed 0 bases, with 10 bases lying between them. This CDR3 has 15 amino acids. CDR3: CASSLPRGVNTEAFF. In DNA form, the CDR3 reads TGTGCCAGCAGTTTACCCAGGGGCGTGAACACTGAAGCTTTCTTT.

The chain links TRBV18 to TRBJ2-7, with no clear D. The CDR3 has 13 residues. V shed 3 bases and J shed 0 bases, with 6 bases lying between them. From germline, CDR1 is KGHSH and CDR2 LQKENI. CDR3 sequence: CASSPEISYEQYF. The DNA for the CDR3 is TGTGCCAGCTCACCCGAAATCTCCTACGAGCAGTACTTC.

The gene calls are TRBV19 and TRBJ1-1; D gene uncertain. The CDR3 spans 13 residues. V was trimmed by 6 bases and J by 4 bases, leaving 12 bases between them. CDR1 is LNHDA, CDR2 SQIVND, per germline (reference sequence). The CDR3 sequence: CASSTSKLTEAFF. CDR3 coding DNA: TGTGCCAGTAGCACCTCGAAGCTCACTGAAGCTTTCTTT.

The rearrangement links TRBV6-6 to TRBJ1-2, with no clear D. Germline CDR1 MNHNY, CDR2 SVGAGI (reference sequence). The CDR3 contains 13 residues. V was cut by 0 bases and J by 8 bases, with 10 bases left in between. The chain's CDR3 is CASSYSVSSGYTF. The CDR3 region has the DNA TGTGCCAGCAGTTACTCAGTTAGTTCGGGCTACACCTTC.

This clone was counted a few times. V is TRBV13 and J is TRBJ1-1; possibly TRBD1 for D (5 bases). Germline assignment: CDR1 PRHDT and CDR2 FYEKMQ (reference sequence). The length of the CDR3 is 16 residues. Trimming shortened V by 5 bases and J by 0 bases, and 16 bases separated the two germline ends. DNA of the CDR3: TGTGCCAGCAGCGCCGGGCGTGGGACCATGAACACTGAAGCTTTCTTT. Its translation: CASSAGRGTMNTEAFF.

The genes are TRBV28 and TRBJ2-7; TRBD1 aligns across 9 bases. The CDR3 has 15 amino acids. Trimming cost V 3 bases and J 2 bases; bases outside gene matches: 5. CDR1 and CDR2 (germline): MDHEN, SYDVKM. The CDR3 sequence: CASSFRQGGPYEQYF. CDR3 nucleotide sequence: TGTGCCAGCAGTTTTAGACAGGGGGGCCCCTACGAGCAGTACTTC.

The V call is TRBV5-4, the J call TRBJ1-2; the D is unclear. Trimming removed 5 bases at V and 0 bases at J, with 17 bases between. The CDR3 sequence is 16 residues long. Germline assignment: CDR1 SGHNT and CDR2 YYREEE (reference sequence). The CDR3 region has the DNA TGTGCCAGCAGTCTACCCGAGCGGGAATCTAACTATGGCTACACCTTC. The encoded protein is CASSLPERESNYGYTF.

The chain uses TRBV15 and TRBJ1-5; the D gene is possibly TRBD1 (5 bases). The CDR3 runs 16 residues. The V and J ends lost 5 bases and 0 bases respectively, with 14 bases between them. Germline values: CDR1 LNHNV, CDR2 YYDKDF (reference sequence). The CDR3 here is CATSGETVYSNQPQHF. The DNA of the CDR3 is TGTGCCACCAGCGGGGAGACAGTTTATAGCAATCAGCCCCAGCATTTT.

Worth noting for this clone: At one end the junction does not follow the germline gene, possibly because of a read error. V and J are TRBV7-7 and TRBJ2-7; D tentatively fits TRBD1 or TRBD2 (9 bases each). The germline CDR1 and CDR2 sequences are SSHAT and FNYEAQ (reference sequence). The CDR3 sequence is 15 residues long. The CDR3 here is CASSPTSGQGSEQYF. The CDR3 DNA sequence: TGTGCTAGCAGTCCGACTAGCGGACAGGGGAGTGAGCAGTACTTC. The full variable domain, completed using reference TRBV7-7 and TRBJ2-7, is GAGVSQSPRYKVTKRGQDVTLRCDPISSHATLYWYQQALGQGPEFLTYFNYEAQPDKSGLPSDRFSAERPEGSISTLTIQRTEQRDSAMYRCASSPTSGQGSEQYFGPGTRLTVT.

The J gene is TRBJ2-7, the V gene TRBV24-1; 7 bases align to TRBD2. CDR1 is KGHDR and CDR2 is SFDVKD in the germline V gene. Unmatched junction bases numbered 11, after V lost 4 bases and J lost 3 bases. The CDR3 spans 16 residues. CDR3 nucleotides: TGTGCCACCAGTGAGGTGGGGGGGGACGCCATCTACGAGCAGTACTTC. Translating gives CATSEVGGDAIYEQYF.

This clone was counted a single time. This rearrangement joins TRBV6-1 to TRBJ1-3; D uncertain. Germline lookup yields CDR1 MNHNS and CDR2 SASEGT. The V and J ends lost 3 bases and 4 bases respectively, with 13 bases between them. The CDR3 is made up of 15 amino acids. The CDR3 DNA sequence: TGTGCCAGCAGTGAGCAGGATCCGGGAGGAAACACCATATATTTT. It encodes CASSEQDPGGNTIYF.

The chain couples TRBV30 to TRBJ2-2, with 7 bases lining up with TRBD2. Per germline, CDR1 GTSNPN and CDR2 SVGIG (reference sequence). V gave up 5 bases and J gave up 11 bases; unmatched junction bases: 5. The length of the CDR3 is 11 residues. The CDR3 here is CAWGVTSELFF. CDR3 in DNA: TGTGCCTGGGGGGTGACTAGCGAGCTGTTTTTT.

The chain uses TRBV5-8 and TRBJ2-1, with D unresolved. Deletions cut 3 bases from V and 6 bases from J, with 13 bases between. The CDR3 extends over 14 amino acids. CDR1 and CDR2 (germline): SGHTS, YDEGEE. The DNA of the CDR3 is TGTGCCAGCAGCTCCCGTCCCCCTCCCAATGAGCAGTTCTTC. Translation: CASSSRPPPNEQFF.

The chain combines TRBV6-5 with TRBJ2-5; no clear D gene. V lost 5 bases and J lost 0, with 10 bases in between. Germline values: CDR1 MNHEY, CDR2 SVGAGI. This CDR3 is 14 amino acids long. The CDR3 region has the DNA TGTGCCAGCAGTAAATCCCGGAACCAAGAGACCCAGTACTTC. Translated, it gives CASSKSRNQETQYF.

This chain links TRBV6-5 with TRBJ2-6, with a weak D call TRBD2 (5 bases). In germline, CDR1 is MNHEY, CDR2 SVGAGI. Trimming removed 7 bases from V and 4 bases from J, with 14 bases in between. The CDR3 consists of 15 residues. The CDR3 DNA sequence: TGTGCCAGCAATCAGAGGGCAGCCGGGGCCAACGTCCTGACTTTC. Translation gives CASNQRAAGANVLTF.

The chain has TRBV2 and TRBJ2-1; 10 positions match TRBD2. The CDR3 consists of 19 residues. Germline V gene sequence: CDR1 SNHLY, CDR2 FYNNEI. The ends lost 2 bases at V and 4 bases at J; junction bases unmatched: 14. CDR3 DNA: TGTGCCAGCAGTGAATGGGGTTGGCTAGCGGGAGACCCATACAATGAGCAGTTCTTC. Protein product: CASSEWGWLAGDPYNEQFF.

CDR3 loop: CASNFRASDTQYF. The CDR3 DNA follows: TGTGCCAGCAACTTTAGGGCCTCAGATACGCAGTATTTT. The chain is built from TRBV11-2 and TRBJ2-3; no clear D. This CDR3 has 13 amino acids. The germline V gene encodes CDR1 SGHAT and CDR2 FQNNGV. V was pared by 7 bases and J by 4 bases, with 12 bases between.

This sequence joins TRBV19 and TRBJ2-7, with 10 positions matching TRBD1. The CDR3 is 13 amino acids. With V trimmed by 7 bases and J by 2 bases, 2 bases remained unmatched. The germline CDR1 and CDR2 sequences are LNHDA and SQIVND (reference sequence). CDR3 nucleotide sequence: TGTGCCAGTATGGGGACAGGGGCCTACGAGCAGTACTTC. Amino acids: CASMGTGAYEQYF.

This chain links TRBV7-2 with TRBJ2-3; D unresolved. Germline V gene lookup returns CDR1 SGHTA and CDR2 FQGNSA. Trimming pared 3 bases from V and 2 bases from J, leaving 12 bases between. The CDR3 runs to 15 residues. CDR3 protein: CASSLRRPLTDTQYF. The CDR3 nucleotides read TGTGCCAGCAGCTTGCGTCGGCCTCTCACAGATACGCAGTATTTT.

The genes are TRBV28 and TRBJ1-1, with D possibly being TRBD1 (5 bases). Germline assignment: CDR1 MDHEN and CDR2 SYDVKM. V was clipped by 3 bases and J by 4 bases, with 9 bases between them. The CDR3 length is 13 residues. CDR3 region: CASSLRGRTEAFF. CDR3 bases: TGTGCCAGCAGTTTGCGGGGACGCACTGAAGCTTTCTTT.

This clone has a single count. The same CDR3 is also encoded by other DNA sequences in this sample. The genes are TRBV9 and TRBJ2-1; TRBD2 aligns across 8 bases. Trimming removed 2 bases from V and 0 bases from J; junction bases left unmatched: 1. Germline V CDR1 and CDR2: SGDLS, YYNGEE. The CDR3 is made up of 15 amino acids. The CDR3 reads CASSVSGGSYNEQFF. The CDR3 DNA follows: TGTGCCAGCAGCGTCAGCGGGGGCTCCTACAATGAGCAGTTCTTC. Variable domain in full (rest from reference TRBV9 and TRBJ2-1): DSGVTQTPKHLITATGQRVTLRCSPRSGDLSVYWYQQSLDQGLQFLIQYYNGEERAKGNILERFSAQQFPDLHSELNLSSLELGDSALYFCASSVSGGSYNEQFFGPGTRLTVL.

V and J are TRBV3-1 (or the pseudogene TRBV3-2) and TRBJ2-1; TRBD2 aligns across 9 bases. J lost 1 base, V lost 3 bases, and 1 base had no gene match. The CDR3 consists of 15 residues. The germline CDR1 and CDR2 sequences are LGHDT and YNNKEL (reference sequence). The CDR3 spells CASSHTSGSYNEQFF. In nucleotides, the CDR3 is TGTGCCAGCAGCCACACTAGCGGGTCCTACAATGAGCAGTTCTTC.

V gene TRBV11-3 combines with J gene TRBJ1-1; D not resolved. V was pared by 4 bases and J by 11 bases, with 14 bases between. CDR3 length: 12 residues. The V gene's germline CDR1 is SGHNT and CDR2 YENEEA. CDR3 nucleotides: TGTGCCAGCAGCTCCGATCAAGTGGTTGCTTTCTTT. Protein product: CASSSDQVVAFF.